The clone carrying this TCR beta chain has more than one count but fewer than ten. The sample comes from a study of T cell responses to AZD1222 COVID-19 vaccine. Using immunoSEQ multiplex PCR, the repertoire was profiled, and TCRdb retains in-frame clones only, with some absent. Counted here are approximately 150,000 clones, about nine tenths occurring once; the ten biggest clones make up 1.5% to 2%. After removal of 4 bases from V and 1 base from J, the junction contained 7 bases not matched to a gene. CDR1 is MGHDK, CDR2 SYGVNS, per germline. The CDR3 is 16 amino acids. The sequencing here drew on peripheral blood, taken 28 days after the second AZD1222 dose. This receptor was identified in an adult who received the AZD1222 COVID-19 vaccine. The V gene is TRBV25-1, the J gene TRBJ1-3; 7 positions agree with TRBD1. The CDR3 DNA follows: TGTGCCAGCAGTGCTGGGACAGCCGGTTCTGGAAACACCATATATTTT. The encoded protein is CASSAGTAGSGNTIYF.